The clone carrying this T cell receptor beta chain was observed many times. The sample originates from a study of CD8 T cells in ankylosing spondylitis. The germline V gene encodes CDR1 SGHRS and CDR2 YFSETQ. This CDR3 is 15 amino acids long. V shed 4 bases and J 7 bases; nucleotides not matched to a gene: 5. TCRdb reanalysed the 5' RACE reads using MiXCR and keeps one entry per CDR3 protein. In the table there are 200,000 to 250,000 distinct CDR3 sequences, over 9.5% of which are singletons. Sequencing used blood, either unsorted or a sorted T cell fraction (not recorded which). This chain connects TRBV5-1 to TRBJ2-1; 13 nucleotides align to TRBD2. The receptor's source is a male donor with ankylosing spondylitis or in good health (not recorded which). CDR3 DNA: TGCGCCAGCAGCCCACTAGCGGGGGGGCCTAATGAGCAGTTCTTC. This encodes CASSPLAGGPNEQFF.